This TCR beta chain derives from a study of cytomegalovirus exposure and HLA in healthy donors. About the research overall: A preliminary data release comprised roughly 80 million unique TCRs obtained from HLA-typed donors. Study conclusions and caveats: It was shown in a later analysis that HLA-associated TCR beta chains were more clonally expanded than other, equally common chains. Being productive about 90% or about 30% of the time was typical of most TCR beta V segments in an earlier analysis.

It was with 60 Vbeta and 13 Jbeta primers that the PCR ran. Libraries were prepared by immunoSEQ multiplex PCR; TCRdb keeps only in-frame clonotypes and omits some of them. Its clone listing holds 100,000 to 150,000 clones. A note on this clone: What it binds is unknown.

Germline CDR1 SGHTA, CDR2 FQGTGA. V lost 3 bases and J lost 0, with 12 bases in between. The CDR3 is 15 residues long. The donors (healthy individuals) were bone marrow donors. The chain combines TRBV7-3 with TRBJ2-7, with D perhaps TRBD2 (6 bases). The specimen was PBMCs. This TCR derives from a middle-aged woman in good health and CMV-seropositive. This CDR3 is CASSLGGGSSYEQYF. For the CDR3, the DNA is TGTGCCAGCAGCTTGGGGGGAGGTTCCTCCTACGAGCAGTACTTC.